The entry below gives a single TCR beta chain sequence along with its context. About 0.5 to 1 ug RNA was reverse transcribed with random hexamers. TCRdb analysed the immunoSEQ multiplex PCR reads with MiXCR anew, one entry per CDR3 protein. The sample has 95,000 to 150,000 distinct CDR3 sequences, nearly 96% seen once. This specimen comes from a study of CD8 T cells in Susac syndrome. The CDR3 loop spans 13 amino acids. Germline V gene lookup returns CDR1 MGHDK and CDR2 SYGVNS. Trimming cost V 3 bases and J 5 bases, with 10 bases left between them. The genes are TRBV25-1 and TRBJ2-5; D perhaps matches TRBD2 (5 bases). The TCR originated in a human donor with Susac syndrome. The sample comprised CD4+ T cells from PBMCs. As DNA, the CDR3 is TGTGCCAGCAGTGACGGGATCCGGGAGACCCAGTACTTC. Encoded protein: CASSDGIRETQYF.